These 32 T cell receptor beta chains were all obtained from the same sample, sequenced in a study of blood T cells in healthy people across ages. The second PCR ran roughly 7 to 12 cycles with a sample-barcoded 5' primer and J-beta primers. Each CDR3 protein is one row after TCRdb ran MiXCR on the 5' RACE reads. This sample has 1.5 million or so distinct CDR3 sequences; roughly 40% occur once, and the top ten carry around 8%. The specimen was blood. The receptors here all came from a woman between 18 and 29 years old in good health.

This sequence joins TRBV7-2 and TRBJ2-3; D is unclear. Trimming stripped 4 bases from V and 7 bases from J, with 12 bases between. The CDR3 extends over 13 amino acids. The germline V gene encodes CDR1 SGHTA and CDR2 FQGNSA. CDR3 DNA: TGTGCCAGCAGCTCAGCCCGTGGGAATACGCAGTATTTT. This sequence encodes CASSSARGNTQYF.

This clonotype was observed a handful of times. V is TRBV7-9 and J is TRBJ2-7, with a possible D match to TRBD1 (5 bases). CDR1 SEHNR and CDR2 FQNEAQ come from the germline V gene (reference sequence). This CDR3 region has 15 residues. V gave up 5 bases and J gave up 4 bases, with 18 bases separating them. CDR3 DNA: TGTGCCAGCAGCCTGATAGTGGAGTACAGGTACGAGCAGTACTTC. Protein sequence: CASSLIVEYRYEQYF. The variable domain in full, completed from reference TRBV7-9 and TRBJ2-7, reads DTGVSQNPRHKITKRGQNVTFRCDPISEHNRLYWYRQTLGQGPEFLTYFQNEAQLEKSRLLSDRFSAERPKGSFSTLEIQRTEQGDSAMYLCASSLIVEYRYEQYFGPGTRLTVT.

CDR3 coding DNA: TGTGCCAGCAGTGACCGTGGGGTTACGGATGAAAAACTGTTTTTT. It translates to CASSDRGVTDEKLFF. The chain recombines TRBV28 with TRBJ1-4; D not certain. V was cut by 5 bases and J by 6 bases, with 16 bases left in between. CDR1 MDHEN and CDR2 SYDVKM come from the germline V gene. This CDR3 contains 15 residues.

This clonotype was observed at least ten times. The genes are TRBV7-3 and TRBJ2-3; possibly TRBD1 for D (5 bases). Germline V CDR1 and CDR2: SGHTA, FQGTGA. V was clipped by 5 bases and J by 8 bases, with 20 bases between them. CDR3 length: 15 amino acids. The CDR3 DNA reads as TGTGCCAGCAGCCCCGGCAGGGCAGAAGGTGGTACGCAGTATTTT. Translated: CASSPGRAEGGTQYF.

The chain recombines TRBV7-2 with TRBJ2-3, with 14 bases matching TRBD2. Germline V gene lookup returns CDR1 SGHTA and CDR2 FQGNSA. Germline trimming cut 5 bases from V and 4 bases from J; bases unmatched to any gene: 8. This CDR3 has 17 amino acids. This CDR3 is CASSMGLAGVSADTQYF. DNA for the CDR3: TGTGCCAGCAGCATGGGACTAGCGGGGGTGAGCGCAGATACGCAGTATTTT.

The sample holds a few counts of this clonotype. V and J are TRBV5-1 and TRBJ2-3; possibly TRBD1 for D (6 bases). The CDR3 contains 17 residues. Per the germline V gene, CDR1 is SGHRS and CDR2 is YFSETQ. Between the trimmed V and J ends, which lost 0 bases and 4 bases, there was a span of 18 bases. The CDR3 nucleotides are TGCGCCAGCAGCTTGGGTCTCACAGGGACATTGGCAGATACGCAGTATTTT. Amino acid sequence: CASSLGLTGTLADTQYF.

The J gene is TRBJ2-5, the V gene TRBV6-6, with D maybe TRBD1 (5 bases). This CDR3 region has 13 residues. V was trimmed by 2 bases and J by 7 bases, leaving 11 bases between them. The germline gives CDR1 MNHNY, CDR2 SVGAGI (reference sequence). CDR3 loop: CASSYGRVGTQYF. The CDR3 region has the DNA TGTGCCAGCAGTTACGGCAGGGTGGGGACCCAGTACTTC.

The chain couples TRBV29-1 to TRBJ2-1; D remains ambiguous. The V end lost 8 bases, the J end lost 1 base, and 12 bases lay between the germline ends. Germline V CDR1 and CDR2: SQVTM, ANQGSEA. There are 13 residues in the CDR3. CDR3 region: CSPETESYNEQFF. CDR3 nucleotides: TGCAGCCCCGAGACTGAGTCCTACAATGAGCAGTTCTTC.

V and J are TRBV13 and TRBJ2-1, with 13 bases identical to TRBD2. With 5 bases clipped from V and 9 bases from J, the junction kept 7 bases outside the gene matches. The CDR3 extends over 15 amino acids. Germline CDR1 reads PRHDT; CDR2 reads FYEKMQ (reference sequence). CDR3 sequence (DNA): TGTGCCAGCAGCCCCGGACTAGCGGGAGCGGTTGAGCAGTTCTTC. It translates to CASSPGLAGAVEQFF.

V gene TRBV6-2 or TRBV6-3 combines with J gene TRBJ1-1; the D gene is possibly TRBD1 (5 bases). The V gene's germline CDR1 is MNHEY and CDR2 SVGEGT. CDR3 size: 15 residues. V was pared by 6 bases and J by 2 bases, with 16 bases between. CDR3 amino acids: CASSQPRGLNTEAFF. CDR3 nucleotides: TGTGCCAGCAGCCAGCCCCGGGGCCTCAACACTGAAGCTTTCTTT.

This clonotype was picked up a small number of times. The CDR3 loop reads CSVVGQRQETQYF. The CDR3 bases are TGCAGCGTTGTGGGACAGCGGCAAGAGACCCAGTACTTC. The chain joins TRBV29-1 to TRBJ2-5; 7 nucleotides align to TRBD1. Trimming at V came to 4 bases and at J to 2 bases, leaving 4 bases not matched to a gene. From germline, CDR1 is SQVTM and CDR2 ANQGSEA. The CDR3 loop spans 13 amino acids.

This rearrangement joins TRBV6-2 or TRBV6-3 to TRBJ2-4; 7 nucleotides agree with TRBD1. The J call may be wrong; the DNA end is better matched by TRBJ2-5. CDR1 is MNHEY and CDR2 is SVGEGT in the germline V gene. The CDR3 is made up of 15 amino acids. The CDR3 loop reads CASSKNRDREETQYF. CDR3 coding DNA: TGTGCCAGCAGCAAAAATAGGGACAGAGAAGAGACCCAGTACTTC.

A single count supports this clonotype. V gene TRBV20-1 combines with J gene TRBJ2-7, with D uncertain. CDR3 length: 13 residues. V was trimmed by 3 bases and J by 1 base, leaving 10 bases between them. Germline V gene data show CDR1 as DFQATT and CDR2 as SNEGSKA (reference sequence). CDR3 residues: CSASWKQSYEQYF. The DNA of the CDR3 is TGCAGTGCTAGTTGGAAGCAGTCCTACGAGCAGTACTTC.

The chain carries TRBV5-1 and TRBJ2-7, with TRBD1 as a possible D gene (7 bases). V dropped 4 bases and J dropped 10 bases, with 18 bases sitting between them. This CDR3 is 13 amino acids long. The germline CDR1 and CDR2 sequences are SGHRS and YFSETQ. The CDR3: CASSPGGTDRQYF. CDR3 nucleotides: TGCGCCAGCAGCCCAGGAGGGACAGACCGTCAGTACTTC.

A word on this clonotype: A read error may explain this, as a much larger clone is one base away. The V gene is TRBV5-1, the J gene TRBJ2-3, with 11 positions matching TRBD2. V was pared by 5 bases and J by 2 bases, with 4 bases of the junction left unmatched. Germline CDR1 reads SGHRS; CDR2 reads YFSETQ. CDR3 size: 15 residues. The CDR3 nucleotides are TGCGCCAGCAGACCTAGCGGGGGGTTCACAGATACGCAGTATTTT. Protein product: CASRPSGGFTDTQYF. Using reference TRBV5-1 and TRBJ2-3 for the parts outside the CDR3, the full variable domain is KAGVTQTPRYLIKTRGQQVTLSCSPISGHRSVSWYQQTPGQGLQFLFEYFSETQRNKGNFPGRFSGRQFSNSRSEMNVSTLELGDSALYLCASRPSGGFTDTQYFGPGTRLTVL.

This clonotype has just a few counts. The chain is built from TRBV20-1 and TRBJ2-3, with 7 positions matching TRBD1. The CDR3 spans 13 residues. V was clipped by 5 bases and J by 1 base; unmatched bases: 3. The germline V gene encodes CDR1 DFQATT and CDR2 SNEGSKA (reference sequence). The CDR3 loop is CSADGTGTDTQYF. CDR3 coding DNA: TGCAGTGCTGACGGGACAGGCACAGATACGCAGTATTTT.

This chain links TRBV7-2 with TRBJ2-7, with 7 nucleotides matching TRBD2. The last part of the DNA fits TRBJ2-5 better; the J call may be wrong. CDR1 and CDR2 from the germline V gene are SGHTA and FQGNSA. This CDR3 is 15 amino acids long. CDR3 sequence reads: CTSSLSRGDQETQYF. As DNA, the CDR3 is TGTACCAGCAGCTTATCTCGGGGGGACCAAGAGACCCAGTACTTC.

The V and J genes are TRBV7-2 and TRBJ2-1; perhaps TRBD2 as D (6 bases). V gave up 0 bases and J gave up 10 bases, with 19 bases separating them. The CDR3 is 16 amino acids. Germline loops: CDR1 SGHTA, CDR2 FQGNSA. In nucleotides, the CDR3 is TGTGCCAGCAGCTTAGCAACGGGGGACCTGAGCACCGAGCAGTTCTTC. As protein: CASSLATGDLSTEQFF.

The chain joins TRBV25-1 to TRBJ1-1, with D maybe TRBD1 (5 bases). Per germline, CDR1 MGHDK and CDR2 SYGVNS. The CDR3 length is 13 residues. V lost 8 bases and J 8 bases, leaving 18 bases between the germline ends. CDR3 sequence (DNA): TGTGCCAGCGCTCCTGGGGGTTCTGGGGAAGCTTTCTTT. It is translated as CASAPGGSGEAFF. Drawing the rest from reference TRBV25-1 and TRBJ1-1, the complete variable domain is EADIYQTPRYLVIGTGKKITLECSQTMGHDKMYWYQQDPGMELHLIHYSYGVNSTEKGDLSSESTVSRIRTEHFPLTLESARPSHTSQYLCASAPGGSGEAFFGQGTRLTVV.

This clonotype was counted between two and nine times. The rearrangement links TRBV20-1 to TRBJ1-6; 10 bases line up with TRBD1. This CDR3 has 14 amino acids. CDR1 and CDR2 (germline): DFQATT, SNEGSKA (reference sequence). The J segment lost 10 bases and the V segment lost 3 bases, leaving 6 bases of the junction unmatched. The CDR3 loop is CSARPGTGDSPLHF. The DNA for the CDR3 is TGCAGTGCTAGGCCCGGGACAGGGGACTCACCCCTCCACTTT.

This clonotype was recorded a few times. This rearrangement joins TRBV5-1 to TRBJ1-4; D may be TRBD1 (5 bases). The V end lost 0 bases, the J end lost 8 bases, and 14 bases lay between the germline ends. Germline V gene sequence: CDR1 SGHRS, CDR2 YFSETQ. The CDR3 has 15 amino acids. CDR3 sequence: CASSLGQGAGEKLFF. For the CDR3, the DNA is TGCGCCAGCAGCTTGGGGCAGGGAGCTGGCGAAAAACTGTTTTTT.

In its sample, this clonotype was seen a few times. J is TRBJ1-4 and V is TRBV21-1. TRBV21-1 is a recognized pseudogene. This CDR3 has 13 residues. CDR3 protein: CASSKGVVEKLFF. CDR3 DNA: TGTGCCAGCAGCAAAGGGGTAGTAGAAAAACTGTTTTTT.

The CDR3 sequence: CARRSSGRTSADTQYF. The CDR3 nucleotides are TGTGCCAGGCGCTCTAGCGGGAGAACTAGCGCAGATACGCAGTATTTT. The chain employs TRBV2 and TRBJ2-3; 10 positions match TRBD2. Germline V gene sequence: CDR1 SNHLY, CDR2 FYNNEI. With 9 bases clipped from V and 4 bases from J, the junction kept 13 bases outside the gene matches. This CDR3 is 16 amino acids long.

This clonotype is a singleton in its sample. This CDR3 is CASSPLGEEAFF. CDR3 DNA sequence: TGTGCCAGCAGTCCACTCGGAGAAGAAGCTTTCTTT. The chain uses TRBV27 and TRBJ1-1; D is ambiguous. Germline CDR1 and CDR2: MNHEY and SMNVEV (reference sequence). Trimming shortened V by 5 bases and J by 8 bases, and 12 bases separated the two germline ends. The CDR3 contains 12 residues.

V is TRBV6-1 and J is TRBJ2-5; 9 nucleotides align to TRBD2. V lost 0 bases, J lost 5 bases, and 4 bases stayed unmatched. Germline assignment: CDR1 MNHNS and CDR2 SASEGT. The CDR3 has 15 residues. CDR3 nucleotides: TGTGCCAGCAGTGAAGCTAGCGGGAGTCGGGAGACCCAGTACTTC. Its translation: CASSEASGSRETQYF.

The genes are TRBV5-1 and TRBJ2-5, with D unresolved. The end of the DNA fits TRBJ2-7 better, so the J call may be wrong. The CDR3 runs 14 residues. Germline V gives CDR1 SGHRS, CDR2 YFSETQ. CDR3 residues: CASSLDVGFYEQYF. CDR3 nucleotide sequence: TGCGCCAGCAGCTTGGACGTCGGATTTTACGAGCAGTACTTC.

The rearrangement uses TRBV5-5 and TRBJ2-1; 11 bases align to TRBD2. With 4 bases clipped from V and 6 bases from J, the junction kept 21 bases outside the gene matches. The length of the CDR3 is 20 residues. Per germline, CDR1 SGHKS and CDR2 YYEKEE (reference sequence). CDR3 protein: CASSQTGVPLAGGHVNEQFF. The DNA for the CDR3 is TGTGCCAGCAGCCAGACAGGGGTCCCGCTAGCGGGGGGTCACGTCAATGAGCAGTTCTTC.

This clonotype was seen only a few times. The rearrangement joins TRBV4-1 to TRBJ2-7, with 9 bases that match TRBD2. The V gene's germline CDR1 is MGHRA and CDR2 YSYEKL. The CDR3 sequence is 14 residues long. With V trimmed by 3 bases and J by 5 bases, 5 bases remained unmatched. The CDR3: CASSHRGGADEQYF. The CDR3 DNA reads TGCGCCAGCAGCCATCGCGGGGGGGCCGACGAGCAGTACTTC.

This clonotype was counted a few times. This rearrangement joins TRBV6-5 to TRBJ2-7; a weak D match, TRBD1 (6 bases). The DNA end favors TRBJ2-5, so the J call may be wrong. This CDR3 is built from 14 residues. Germline V lookup: CDR1 MNHEY, CDR2 SVGAGI. Here the CDR3 reads CASSYSYREETQYF. CDR3 nucleotides: TGTGCCAGCAGTTACTCGTACAGGGAGGAGACCCAGTACTTC.

The chain combines TRBV20-1 with TRBJ2-5; either TRBD1 or TRBD2 may fit D (7 bases each). The V and J ends lost 3 bases and 11 bases respectively, with 22 bases between them. Germline CDR1 reads DFQATT; CDR2 reads SNEGSKA (reference sequence). The CDR3 runs 14 residues. DNA for the CDR3: TGCAGTGCTAGCGAGACTAGCAGGGGGGCTCGGCAGTACTTC. This sequence encodes CSASETSRGARQYF.

A few counts support this clonotype. V and J are TRBV15 and TRBJ2-1, with TRBD2 matching 10 bases. The CDR3 extends over 16 amino acids. Germline V gene data show CDR1 as LNHNV and CDR2 as YYDKDF (reference sequence). With V trimmed by 2 bases and J by 4 bases, 5 bases remained unmatched. CDR3 in amino acids: CATSRLLAGPYNEQFF. Here the CDR3 DNA reads TGTGCCACCAGCAGACTACTAGCGGGACCATACAATGAGCAGTTCTTC.

The chain uses TRBV30 and TRBJ2-3; TRBD2 matches 10 bases. V gave up 3 bases and J gave up 0 bases; unmatched junction bases: 15. CDR3 size: 19 residues. CDR1 is GTSNPN and CDR2 is SVGIG in the germline V gene (reference sequence). CDR3: CAWSGLAANDFFSTDTQYF. DNA of the CDR3: TGTGCCTGGAGCGGACTAGCGGCCAACGACTTTTTTAGCACAGATACGCAGTATTTT. The full variable domain, its missing parts supplied by reference TRBV30 and TRBJ2-3, is SQTIHQWPATLVQPVGSPLSLECTVEGTSNPNLYWYRQAAGRGLQLLFYSVGIGQISSEVPQNLSASRPQDRQFILSSKKLLLSDSGFYLCAWSGLAANDFFSTDTQYFGPGTRLTVL.